Sequencing of this T cell receptor (beta chain) was carried out in a study of T cells after yellow fever vaccination. Across the study: For low cell numbers, libraries were made with SMART-Seq v4 Ultra Low Input.

TCRdb re-derived calls from the 5' RACE reads in MiXCR, one entry per CDR3 protein. This repertoire shows fewer than 20,000 distinct CDR3 sequences, over 3.5% found once; its top ten account for 0.35% to 0.45%. Whole-study findings and limits: Sorted memory subsets on day 0 showed almost all vaccine-responding clonotypes to be undetectable. The booster saw the reappearance of most primary-vaccination clones (more than 95% CD4, roughly 90% CD8).

CDR3 length: 18 amino acids. CDR1 MDHEN and CDR2 SYDVKM come from the germline V gene. V lost 2 bases, J lost 2 bases, and 19 bases lay in between. This clonotype was counted many times. The receptor's source is a young man who received the YFV17D yellow fever vaccine. The sequencing used PBMCs, either bulk or a sorted T-cell subset (CD4+, CD8+, memory, or dextramer-sorted; not recorded which), collected 15 days after the yellow fever booster vaccination. The chain links TRBV28 to TRBJ2-4; possibly TRBD1 or TRBD2 for D (5 bases each). CDR3 coding DNA: TGTGCCAGCAGTTTAGGGGGTTGGGGCCAAATAACCAAAAACATTCAGTACTTC. Encoded protein: CASSLGGWGQITKNIQYF. The full variable domain, completed using reference TRBV28 and TRBJ2-4, is DVKVTQSSRYLVKRTGEKVFLECVQDMDHENMFWYRQDPGLGLRLIYFSYDVKMKEKGDIPEGYSVSREKKERFSLILESASTNQTSMYLCASSLGGWGQITKNIQYFGAGTRLSVL.